Listed below are T cell receptor beta chains from one sample, sequenced in a study of T cell changes during pregnancy in multiple sclerosis. TCRdb's table, derived via immunoSEQ multiplex PCR, lists solely in-frame clones and lacks some. The table has about 93,000 clones, less than 95% seen once; the top ten hold 0.85% to 0.95%. Sample: peripheral blood, taken before pregnancy. The receptors were gathered from a female donor with multiple sclerosis, enrolled in a pregnancy study. Each CDR3 is given with its conserved first and last residue. Each record gives: J gene, V gene, clone size, D gene, CDR3 protein, CDR3 DNA. A D gene is named only where the DNA matches it firmly. A clone size is listed for some rows: how often the clone was seen (once, few, many), or a class if it is expanded.

J gene: TRBJ2-7; V gene: TRBV6-5; clone size: NA; D gene: NA; CDR3 protein: CASTDRRGEQYF; CDR3 DNA: TGTGCCAGCACCGATCGTAGGGGCGAGCAGTACTTC
J gene: TRBJ2-4; V gene: TRBV28; clone size: NA; D gene: TRBD1; CDR3 protein: CASSHRQGMAKNIQYF; CDR3 DNA: TGTGCCAGCAGTCACAGACAGGGGATGGCCAAAAACATTCAGTACTTC
J gene: TRBJ2-1; V gene: TRBV9; clone size: NA; D gene: TRBD2; CDR3 protein: CASSVGGGDNEQFF; CDR3 DNA: TGTGCCAGCAGCGTTGGCGGGGGGGATAATGAGCAGTTCTTC
J gene: TRBJ2-1; V gene: TRBV27; clone size: NA; D gene: NA; CDR3 protein: CASSLSAGMSYNEQFF; CDR3 DNA: TGTGCCAGCAGTTTATCGGCAGGGATGTCCTACAATGAGCAGTTCTTC
J gene: TRBJ2-2; V gene: TRBV18; clone size: NA; D gene: TRBD1; CDR3 protein: CASSPPSRTGGYTGELFF; CDR3 DNA: TGTGCCAGCTCACCACCCTCCCGGACAGGGGGCTACACCGGGGAGCTGTTTTTT
J gene: TRBJ2-1; V gene: TRBV19; clone size: once; D gene: TRBD2; CDR3 protein: CASSIALGLAGGPREQFF; CDR3 DNA: TGTGCCAGTAGTATAGCCCTTGGACTAGCGGGAGGGCCGAGGGAGCAGTTCTTC
J gene: TRBJ1-5; V gene: TRBV10-1; clone size: NA; D gene: NA; CDR3 protein: CASSESRDCGNQPQHF; CDR3 DNA: TGCGCCAGCAGTGAGTCTCGGGATTGTGGCAATCAGCCCCAGCATTTT
J gene: TRBJ2-3; V gene: TRBV9; clone size: once; D gene: NA; CDR3 protein: CASSRVGDTQYF; CDR3 DNA: TGTGCCAGCAGCCGGGTCGGCGATACGCAGTATTTT
J gene: TRBJ2-5; V gene: TRBV5-1; clone size: once; D gene: TRBD1; CDR3 protein: CASSPVRGFQETQYF; CDR3 DNA: TGCGCCAGCAGCCCGGTCAGGGGGTTCCAAGAGACCCAGTACTTC
J gene: TRBJ2-5; V gene: TRBV30; clone size: NA; D gene: TRBD1; CDR3 protein: CAWTPTGGGETQYF; CDR3 DNA: TGTGCCTGGACTCCAACAGGGGGCGGGGAGACCCAGTACTTC
J gene: TRBJ2-7; V gene: TRBV27; clone size: NA; D gene: NA; CDR3 protein: CASSFGGPSYEQYF; CDR3 DNA: TGTGCCAGCAGTTTTGGAGGACCATCCTACGAGCAGTACTTC
J gene: TRBJ1-2; V gene: TRBV28; clone size: NA; D gene: TRBD1; CDR3 protein: CASSLLIQTTGGENGYTF; CDR3 DNA: TGTGCCAGCAGTTTATTAATCCAGACGACAGGGGGCGAGAATGGCTACACCTTC
J gene: TRBJ2-2; V gene: TRBV9; clone size: NA; D gene: TRBD1; CDR3 protein: CASSVAPGQGRTGELFF; CDR3 DNA: TGTGCCAGCAGCGTAGCTCCGGGACAGGGTCGGACCGGGGAGCTGTTTTTT
J gene: TRBJ2-7; V gene: TRBV19; clone size: NA; D gene: TRBD1; CDR3 protein: CASSPQGAVEQYF; CDR3 DNA: TGTGCCAGTAGCCCTCAGGGGGCGGTGGAGCAGTACTTC
J gene: TRBJ2-2; V gene: TRBV9; clone size: NA; D gene: NA; CDR3 protein: CASSVEGHLTGELFF; CDR3 DNA: TGTGCCAGCAGCGTAGAGGGACACCTGACCGGGGAGCTGTTTTTT
J gene: TRBJ2-6; V gene: TRBV27; clone size: NA; D gene: NA; CDR3 protein: CASSFISGANVLTF; CDR3 DNA: TGTGCCAGCAGTTTCATCTCTGGGGCCAACGTCCTGACTTTC
J gene: TRBJ2-1; V gene: TRBV12-5; clone size: NA; D gene: TRBD2; CDR3 protein: CASGFRMPLAGASSYNEQFF; CDR3 DNA: TGTGCTAGTGGTTTCAGAATGCCCCTAGCGGGGGCATCTTCCTACAATGAGCAGTTCTTC
J gene: TRBJ1-5; V gene: TRBV27; clone size: NA; D gene: TRBD1; CDR3 protein: CASSSGTGTLNQPQHF; CDR3 DNA: TGTGCCAGCAGTTCGGGGACAGGGACTCTCAATCAGCCCCAGCATTTT
J gene: TRBJ1-2; V gene: TRBV19; clone size: NA; D gene: NA; CDR3 protein: CASSSGYGYTF; CDR3 DNA: TGTGCCAGTAGTTCAGGCTATGGCTACACCTTC
J gene: TRBJ2-1; V gene: TRBV25-1; clone size: NA; D gene: NA; CDR3 protein: CASNDRIYNEQFF; CDR3 DNA: TGTGCCAGCAACGACAGGATCTACAATGAGCAGTTCTTC
J gene: TRBJ2-1; V gene: TRBV7-3; clone size: NA; D gene: NA; CDR3 protein: CASSTFGTSSVNEQFF; CDR3 DNA: TGTGCCAGCAGTACTTTCGGGACTTCCTCGGTCAATGAGCAGTTCTTC
J gene: TRBJ2-7; V gene: TRBV10-1; clone size: NA; D gene: TRBD2; CDR3 protein: CASSDALAGVHEQYF; CDR3 DNA: TGCGCCAGCAGTGACGCCTTAGCGGGAGTTCACGAGCAGTACTTC
J gene: TRBJ2-5; V gene: TRBV6-1; clone size: NA; D gene: TRBD2; CDR3 protein: CASSLAGGPLETQYF; CDR3 DNA: TGTGCCAGCAGTTTAGCGGGAGGGCCTCTGGAGACCCAGTACTTC
J gene: TRBJ2-1; V gene: TRBV15; clone size: once; D gene: NA; CDR3 protein: CATQGGSSYNEQFF; CDR3 DNA: TGTGCCACGCAAGGAGGTAGCTCCTACAATGAGCAGTTCTTC
J gene: TRBJ2-1; V gene: TRBV30; clone size: NA; D gene: NA; CDR3 protein: CAWSVTTVIAPYNEQFF; CDR3 DNA: TGTGCCTGGAGTGTAACCACGGTGATAGCTCCATACAATGAGCAGTTCTTC
J gene: TRBJ2-5; V gene: TRBV4-2; clone size: NA; D gene: TRBD1; CDR3 protein: CASSQEDRGETQYF; CDR3 DNA: TGTGCCAGCAGCCAGGAGGACAGGGGAGAGACCCAGTACTTC
J gene: TRBJ2-1; V gene: TRBV6-1; clone size: NA; D gene: NA; CDR3 protein: CASRGQFYNEQFF; CDR3 DNA: TGTGCCAGCAGAGGACAGTTCTACAATGAGCAGTTCTTC
J gene: TRBJ2-7; V gene: TRBV5-1; clone size: NA; D gene: TRBD1; CDR3 protein: CASSPGTGAYEQYF; CDR3 DNA: TGCGCCAGCAGCCCCGGGACAGGGGCCTACGAGCAGTACTTC
J gene: TRBJ2-3; V gene: TRBV27; clone size: NA; D gene: NA; CDR3 protein: CASSLRQGLGITDTQYF; CDR3 DNA: TGTGCCAGCAGTTTAAGGCAGGGTTTGGGGATCACAGATACGCAGTATTTT
J gene: TRBJ2-7; V gene: TRBV5-4; clone size: few; D gene: NA; CDR3 protein: CASSLDPGMSSYEQYF; CDR3 DNA: TGTGCCAGCAGCTTGGATCCCGGTATGAGCTCCTACGAGCAGTACTTC
J gene: TRBJ2-7; V gene: TRBV19; clone size: NA; D gene: TRBD1; CDR3 protein: CASSHLGTGATYEQYF; CDR3 DNA: TGTGCCAGTAGCCACTTAGGGACAGGGGCTACCTACGAGCAGTACTTC
J gene: TRBJ1-6; V gene: TRBV2; clone size: NA; D gene: TRBD1; CDR3 protein: CASRAMTGPFNSPLHF; CDR3 DNA: TGTGCCAGCAGAGCTATGACAGGGCCTTTTAATTCACCCCTCCACTTT
J gene: TRBJ2-7; V gene: TRBV15; clone size: NA; D gene: NA; CDR3 protein: CATSRDLAGTYEQYF; CDR3 DNA: TGTGCCACCAGCAGAGATCTGGCAGGTACCTACGAGCAGTACTTC
J gene: TRBJ2-7; V gene: TRBV4-2; clone size: NA; D gene: NA; CDR3 protein: CASSQESGVGGQYF; CDR3 DNA: TGTGCCAGCAGCCAAGAGTCGGGGGTGGGGGGGCAGTACTTC
J gene: TRBJ1-6; V gene: TRBV19; clone size: NA; D gene: TRBD1; CDR3 protein: CASSNRQGHNSPLHF; CDR3 DNA: TGTGCCAGTAGTAACCGACAGGGCCACAATTCACCCCTCCACTTT
J gene: TRBJ2-4; V gene: TRBV4-1; clone size: NA; D gene: NA; CDR3 protein: CASSPVVVSSNLAKNIQYF; CDR3 DNA: TGCGCCAGCAGCCCAGTGGTAGTAAGTAGCAATCTAGCCAAAAACATTCAGTACTTC
J gene: TRBJ1-1; V gene: TRBV28; clone size: NA; D gene: NA; CDR3 protein: CASSIIYTEAFF; CDR3 DNA: TGTGCCAGCAGTATAATTTACACTGAAGCTTTCTTT
J gene: TRBJ2-7; V gene: TRBV19; clone size: NA; D gene: TRBD1; CDR3 protein: CASRDRGGTSYEQYF; CDR3 DNA: TGTGCCAGTAGGGACAGGGGGGGGACCTCCTACGAGCAGTACTTC
J gene: TRBJ2-1; V gene: TRBV9; clone size: NA; D gene: NA; CDR3 protein: CASSQTPTSALYNEQFF; CDR3 DNA: TGTGCCAGCAGCCAGACCCCCACTAGTGCCCTGTACAATGAGCAGTTCTTC
J gene: TRBJ2-7; V gene: TRBV18; clone size: NA; D gene: TRBD2; CDR3 protein: CASSPEGLLYEQYF; CDR3 DNA: TGTGCCAGCTCACCAGAGGGACTATTATACGAGCAGTACTTC
J gene: TRBJ2-5; V gene: TRBV10-3; clone size: NA; D gene: NA; CDR3 protein: CAISGRPGQQSWETQYF; CDR3 DNA: TGTGCCATCAGTGGCCGGCCTGGACAGCAGTCGTGGGAGACCCAGTACTTC
J gene: TRBJ2-1; V gene: TRBV30; clone size: NA; D gene: NA; CDR3 protein: CAWRLGLNEQFF; CDR3 DNA: TGTGCCTGGAGACTAGGCTTGAATGAGCAGTTCTTC
J gene: TRBJ2-1; V gene: TRBV9; clone size: once; D gene: NA; CDR3 protein: CASSGSPRTGGTYNEQFF; CDR3 DNA: TGTGCCAGCAGCGGGAGTCCTAGGACAGGCGGGACCTACAATGAGCAGTTCTTC
J gene: TRBJ1-1; V gene: TRBV7-8; clone size: NA; D gene: NA; CDR3 protein: CASSLETDEAFF; CDR3 DNA: TGTGCCAGCAGCTTAGAGACAGATGAAGCTTTCTTT
J gene: TRBJ1-1; V gene: TRBV6-1; clone size: NA; D gene: TRBD1; CDR3 protein: CAVYRGLNTEAFF; CDR3 DNA: TGTGCCGTCTACAGGGGCCTAAACACTGAAGCTTTCTTT
J gene: TRBJ1-2; V gene: TRBV4-2; clone size: once; D gene: NA; CDR3 protein: CASSQIMAGYDGYTF; CDR3 DNA: TGTGCCAGCAGCCAAATCATGGCAGGCTACGATGGCTACACCTTC
J gene: TRBJ1-1; V gene: TRBV9; clone size: NA; D gene: NA; CDR3 protein: CASSVEGTRAFF; CDR3 DNA: TGTGCCAGCAGCGTAGAGGGGACAAGAGCTTTCTTT
J gene: TRBJ1-3; V gene: TRBV29-1; clone size: NA; D gene: NA; CDR3 protein: CSVAVAGNTIYF; CDR3 DNA: TGCAGCGTTGCGGTGGCTGGAAACACCATATATTTT
J gene: TRBJ2-7; V gene: TRBV18; clone size: NA; D gene: TRBD1; CDR3 protein: CASSRAGGSYEQYF; CDR3 DNA: TGTGCCAGCTCACGCGCAGGGGGCTCCTACGAGCAGTACTTC
J gene: TRBJ2-2; V gene: TRBV29-1; clone size: NA; D gene: NA; CDR3 protein: CSVESRFNTGELFF; CDR3 DNA: TGCAGCGTTGAGTCCAGGTTTAACACCGGGGAGCTGTTTTTT
J gene: TRBJ1-5; V gene: TRBV6-1; clone size: few; D gene: TRBD1; CDR3 protein: CASSENLGQGYSNQPQHF; CDR3 DNA: TGTGCCAGCAGTGAGAATTTAGGACAGGGGTATAGCAATCAGCCCCAGCATTTT
J gene: TRBJ1-4; V gene: TRBV4-2; clone size: once; D gene: TRBD1; CDR3 protein: CASSQDRQGANEKLFF; CDR3 DNA: TGTGCCAGCAGCCAAGATCGGCAGGGGGCGAATGAAAAACTGTTTTTT
J gene: TRBJ2-2; V gene: TRBV9; clone size: NA; D gene: NA; CDR3 protein: CASSSRPDTGELFF; CDR3 DNA: TGTGCCAGCAGCTCTAGACCCGACACCGGGGAGCTGTTTTTT
J gene: TRBJ2-1; V gene: TRBV2; clone size: NA; D gene: NA; CDR3 protein: CASSERSSRLSSGEQFF; CDR3 DNA: TGTGCCAGCAGTGAGCGTTCAAGCAGGCTTTCATCGGGGGAGCAGTTCTTC
J gene: TRBJ2-3; V gene: TRBV6-5; clone size: once; D gene: TRBD1; CDR3 protein: CASSRDRGPADTQYF; CDR3 DNA: TGTGCCAGCAGTCGGGACAGGGGGCCTGCGGATACGCAGTATTTT